The present TCR beta chain was sequenced within a study of blood T cell repertoires in COVID-19. Method: immunoSEQ multiplex PCR; TCRdb's copy keeps in-frame clones and lacks some. The table lists over 110,000 clones, approximately 80% of them singletons. The sample consisted of PBMCs or T cells enriched from blood (not recorded which). The sequence was collected from a man over 45 in a cohort exposed to, infected with or recovered from COVID-19 (not recorded which).

CDR3 in DNA: TGTGCCAGCAGTCCTATTGACAGGGACACTTCACCCCTCCACTTT. Translated: CASSPIDRDTSPLHF. This sequence joins TRBV27 and TRBJ1-6, with 7 bases aligning to TRBD1. The V segment lost 5 bases and the J segment 9 bases; nucleotides outside the gene matches: 10. CDR3 length equals 15 residues. Germline values: CDR1 MNHEY, CDR2 SMNVEV (reference sequence).